The rows below give T cell receptor beta chains drawn from one sample of a study of metastatic and nonmetastatic thyroid tumors. Via MiXCR, TCRdb re-called the PCR reads. The sample holds approximately 70,000 clones; less than 20% are singletons and the top ten take around 13%. What was sequenced was blood. The source is a female donor with papillary thyroid cancer or a benign thyroid nodule (not recorded which). Some clones in this sample may be carry-over from other donors' samples. CDR3s include the opening cysteine and the closing phenylalanine or tryptophan. Fields, in order: clone size, J gene, V gene, D gene, CDR3 protein, CDR3 DNA. A D gene is named only where the DNA matches it firmly. Clone size is not always given. Where it is, it says once, few, many or a class for expanded clones.

-,TRBJ2-2,TRBV9,TRBD2,CASSVEAGGGYLFF,TGTGCCAGCAGCGTAGAAGCGGGGGGCGGGTATCTGTTTTTT
many,TRBJ1-1,TRBV4-1,-,CASSQPGVGAEAFF,TGCGCCAGCAGCCAACCGGGGGTGGGTGCTGAAGCTTTCTTT
many,TRBJ1-1,TRBV9,TRBD1,CASSPRQGSTEAFF,TGTGCCAGCAGCCCAAGACAGGGAAGCACTGAAGCTTTCTTT
many,TRBJ2-7,TRBV6-2/TRBV6-3,TRBD1,CASRNPGQGLDEQYF,TGTGCCAGCAGAAACCCAGGACAGGGGTTAGACGAGCAGTACTTC
few,TRBJ1-2,TRBV6-1,-,CASTRDTPANYGYTF,TGTGCCAGCACTCGAGACACACCAGCTAACTATGGCTACACCTTC
few,TRBJ1-6,TRBV27,-,CASSSGTPSQPLHF,TGTGCCAGCTCATCCGGGACCCCCAGCCAACCCCTCCACTTT
-,TRBJ1-1,TRBV5-1,-,CASSLGGERNTEAFF,TGCGCCAGCAGCCTTGGGGGGGAGAGGAACACTGAAGCTTTCTTT
few,TRBJ2-5,TRBV19,-,CASSPPTGGGRETQYF,TGTGCCAGTAGTCCTCCGACAGGTGGGGGTAGAGAGACCCAGTACTTC
few,TRBJ2-7,TRBV6-5,-,CASSYGGARAYEQYF,TGTGCCAGCAGTTACGGGGGGGCGCGTGCCTACGAGCAGTACTTC
few,TRBJ1-5,TRBV19,TRBD1,CASTTTGKGNQPQHF,TGTGCCAGCACCACGACAGGGAAGGGCAATCAGCCCCAGCATTTT
-,TRBJ1-4,TRBV30,-,CAWQRDGQEKLFF,TGTGCCTGGCAACGGGACGGTCAGGAAAAACTGTTTTTT